Listed below are T cell receptor beta chains from one sample, sequenced in a study of naive and memory T cell subsets. TCRdb reprocessed the UMI-ligation and nested PCR reads with MiXCR, giving one entry per CDR3 protein. The table shows around 24,000 distinct CDR3 sequences, with around 5% occurring only once. Sequencing was carried out using blood. The receptors were gathered from an adult in good health. The CDR3 runs from the conserved cysteine through the conserved F or W. A D gene is named only where the DNA matches it firmly. Some rows mark clone size as missing; the rest say once, few, many or name a class of expanded clone.

J: TRBJ2-1
D: NA
V: TRBV20-1
size: many
CDR3: CSAGTYEQFF
DNA: TGCAGTGCGGGTACCTATGAGCAGTTCTTC

J: TRBJ2-3
D: TRBD2
V: TRBV7-2
size: many
CDR3: CASSLAGLAGGIDTQYF
DNA: TGTGCCAGCAGCTTAGCGGGCCTAGCGGGAGGAATTGATACGCAGTATTTT

J: TRBJ2-3
D: TRBD2
V: TRBV7-6
size: many
CDR3: CASSTRTSGRDTDTQYF
DNA: TGTGCCAGCAGCACGCGGACTAGCGGGAGAGATACAGATACGCAGTATTTT

J: TRBJ2-7
D: NA
V: TRBV7-9
size: many
CDR3: CASSPPLAGTEQYF
DNA: TGTGCCAGCAGCCCACCCCTGGCCGGGACCGAGCAGTACTTC

J: TRBJ1-1
D: NA
V: TRBV7-8
size: many
CDR3: CASGYLRLFETNTEAFF
DNA: TGTGCCAGCGGATACCTCCGGCTATTCGAGACGAACACTGAAGCTTTCTTT

J: TRBJ2-5
D: TRBD1
V: TRBV12-3/TRBV12-4
size: many
CDR3: CASRRDSQGPSDF
DNA: TGTGCCAGCAGAAGGGACAGTCAGGGTCCCAGTGACTTC

J: TRBJ1-1
D: TRBD1
V: TRBV29-1
size: NA
CDR3: CSGHTGDTEAFF
DNA: TGCAGCGGCCATACAGGGGATACTGAAGCTTTCTTT

J: TRBJ2-1
D: TRBD2
V: TRBV27
size: many
CDR3: CASSLQRGEQFF
DNA: TGTGCCAGCAGTTTACAGCGGGGTGAGCAGTTCTTC

J: TRBJ2-3
D: NA
V: TRBV25-1
size: many
CDR3: CASSPSTGTDTQYF
DNA: TGTGCCAGCAGTCCCTCGACTGGCACAGATACGCAGTATTTT

J: TRBJ1-1
D: NA
V: TRBV14
size: many
CDR3: CASSQGRILEQVNTEAFF
DNA: TGTGCCAGCAGCCAAGGTCGTATTCTGGAACAGGTGAACACTGAAGCTTTCTTT